One and the same sample provided the 15 T cell receptor beta chains below, sequenced in a study of CD8+ T cells in alopecia areata. Isolated RNA was reverse transcribed into cDNA used as the sequencing template. The data were produced by immunoSEQ multiplex PCR, yet TCRdb's version contains in-frame clones alone and is incomplete. The table has roughly 140,000 clones, 50% to 65% seen once; the top ten hold just under 20%. Sample: CD8+ T cells sorted from blood, taken at week 0. The receptor source for this set is a human donor with alopecia areata.

This clone was counted between two and nine times. Other DNA sequences in the same sample also yield this CDR3. The chain employs TRBV11-2 and TRBJ2-2; D uncertain. Trimming took off 1 base at V and 4 bases at J, with 1 base between the two ends. This CDR3 is 12 amino acids long. CDR1 SGHAT and CDR2 FQNNGV come from the germline V gene. DNA of the CDR3: TGTGCCAGCAGCTTAGGCACCGGGGAGCTGTTTTTT. Protein: CASSLGTGELFF.

This sequence joins TRBV30 and TRBJ2-2; a possible D gene is TRBD2 (5 bases). The germline gives CDR1 GTSNPN, CDR2 SVGIG (reference sequence). This CDR3 has 12 residues. V was cut by 3 bases and J by 6 bases, with 8 bases left in between. The CDR3 region has the DNA TGTGCCTGGAGCCGGGGATCCGGGGAGCTGTTTTTT. Translating gives CAWSRGSGELFF.

The chain joins TRBV7-9 to TRBJ2-7, with 7 bases matching TRBD2. J gave up 6 bases and V 5 bases, and 4 bases lay outside the gene matches. This CDR3 has 12 amino acids. Germline V gene lookup returns CDR1 SEHNR and CDR2 FQNEAQ (reference sequence). In nucleotides, the CDR3 is TGTGCCAGCAGCGTGGGAGGGTCCGAGCAGTACTTC. It specifies CASSVGGSEQYF. The whole variable domain, filled in from reference TRBV7-9 and TRBJ2-7, reads DTGVSQNPRHKITKRGQNVTFRCDPISEHNRLYWYRQTLGQGPEFLTYFQNEAQLEKSRLLSDRFSAERPKGSFSTLEIQRTEQGDSAMYLCASSVGGSEQYFGPGTRLTVT.

The chain has TRBV30 and TRBJ2-1; D call uncertain. CDR3 length: 13 amino acids. The germline V gene encodes CDR1 GTSNPN and CDR2 SVGIG (reference sequence). The ends were cut back, 2 bases at V and 8 bases at J, with 13 bases in the middle. Here the CDR3 DNA reads TGTGCCTGGAGTAACTCCTTGGGCGATGAGCAGTTCTTC. As protein: CAWSNSLGDEQFF. The full variable domain, in which reference TRBV30 and TRBJ2-1 provide the parts outside the CDR3, is SQTIHQWPATLVQPVGSPLSLECTVEGTSNPNLYWYRQAAGRGLQLLFYSVGIGQISSEVPQNLSASRPQDRQFILSSKKLLLSDSGFYLCAWSNSLGDEQFFGPGTRLTVL.

This clone came up a few times. The chain couples TRBV19 to TRBJ1-1; the match to TRBD1 covers 7 bases. The CDR3 is made up of 15 amino acids. CDR1 and CDR2 from the germline V gene are LNHDA and SQIVND (reference sequence). V trimming: 5 bases; J trimming: 1 base; junction bases outside the gene matches: 7. This chain's CDR3 is CASSSPTGPNTEAFF. The CDR3 region has the DNA TGTGCCAGTAGTTCCCCGACAGGGCCGAACACTGAAGCTTTCTTT.

V usage is TRBV5-1 and J usage is TRBJ2-5; the match to TRBD2 covers 7 bases. Germline V gives CDR1 SGHRS, CDR2 YFSETQ. J lost 5 bases, V lost 4 bases, and 5 bases had no gene match. The CDR3 has 13 amino acids. The CDR3: CASSPGGLETQYF. The CDR3 coding sequence is TGCGCCAGCAGCCCGGGGGGTTTGGAGACCCAGTACTTC.

V usage is TRBV29-1 and J usage is TRBJ2-1; 9 nucleotides line up with TRBD2. The CDR3 is 14 amino acids. Germline CDR1 reads SQVTM; CDR2 reads ANQGSEA. The junction had 11 bases not matched to a gene; V was cut back by 8 bases and J by 6 bases. The CDR3, as DNA: TGCAGCACCAGATCTAGCGGGGTATCCAATGAGCAGTTCTTC. Amino acid sequence: CSTRSSGVSNEQFF.

This clone was recorded a few times. This chain links TRBV29-1 with TRBJ1-1, with D uncertain. CDR3 length: 10 amino acids. Between the trimmed V and J ends, which lost 4 bases and 7 bases, there was a span of 7 bases. Germline CDR1 and CDR2: SQVTM and ANQGSEA. CDR3 sequence reads: CSVGGYEAFF. As DNA, the CDR3 is TGCAGCGTTGGAGGGTATGAAGCTTTCTTT.

The chain uses TRBV5-1 and TRBJ1-4; the match to TRBD1 covers 7 bases. Germline lookup yields CDR1 SGHRS and CDR2 YFSETQ. The CDR3 contains 15 residues. V lost 4 bases to trimming and J lost 7 bases; unmatched junction nucleotides: 10. The CDR3 loop reads CASSPTGDYLEKLFF. The CDR3, as DNA: TGCGCCAGCAGCCCCACAGGGGACTACCTTGAAAAACTGTTTTTT.

This clone turned up a few times. The chain links TRBV9 to TRBJ2-3, with 7 positions matching TRBD2. The CDR3 is made up of 16 amino acids. The V gene's germline CDR1 is SGDLS and CDR2 YYNGEE. The trim removed 4 bases at V and 2 bases at J, leaving 10 bases unmatched. CDR3 sequence: CASSPWTRTPTDTQYF. CDR3 nucleotides: TGTGCCAGCAGCCCCTGGACTAGGACCCCCACAGATACGCAGTATTTT.

This sequence joins TRBV28 and TRBJ2-2, with D perhaps matching TRBD2 (5 bases). Germline assignment: CDR1 MDHEN and CDR2 SYDVKM. The CDR3 loop spans 14 amino acids. Deletions cut 1 base from V and 6 bases from J, with 9 bases between. CDR3 protein: CASSLYGESGELFF. In DNA, the CDR3 is TGTGCCAGCAGTTTATATGGGGAGTCCGGGGAGCTGTTTTTT.

This sequence joins TRBV29-1 and TRBJ2-7; 8 bases align to TRBD1. V shed 6 bases and J 5 bases; nucleotides not matched to a gene: 15. Germline-derived CDR1 and CDR2 are SQVTM and ANQGSEA. The CDR3 has 15 residues. The CDR3 bases are TGCAGCGTCGACGCCCCGACAGGGGCAAGCGACGAGCAGTACTTC. Its translation is CSVDAPTGASDEQYF.

This clone was observed a handful of times. The V and J genes are TRBV21-1 and TRBJ1-6; the DNA was not compared with TRBD1, the D call given in the table. TRBV21-1 is described as a pseudogene. CDR3 length: 17 residues. CDR3 in DNA: TGTGCCAGCAGCTCGCCGGAACCGGGACAGGGGGATTCACCCCTCCACTTT. Its translation is CASSSPEPGQGDSPLHF.

Notes on this clone: At the DNA level, this CDR3 is encoded by other sequences in the same sample as well. This chain connects TRBV5-1 to TRBJ1-5, with unresolved D. The CDR3 has 14 residues. Looked up from germline, CDR1 is SGHRS and CDR2 is YFSETQ. Between the trimmed V and J ends, which lost 1 base and 0 bases, there was a span of 5 bases. CDR3 loop: CASSLSGSNQPQHF. The CDR3 DNA is TGCGCCAGCAGCTTGAGCGGTAGCAATCAGCCCCAGCATTTT.

This clone was seen only a few times. The V call is TRBV27, the J call TRBJ1-5; D uncertain. The CDR3 runs 13 residues. The germline gives CDR1 MNHEY, CDR2 SMNVEV (reference sequence). Trimming took off 6 bases at V and 2 bases at J, with 8 bases between the two ends. The CDR3 sequence: CASSSSGNQPQHF. The CDR3, as DNA: TGTGCCAGCAGCTCTTCGGGCAATCAGCCCCAGCATTTT.